What follows is one T cell receptor beta chain and its context. The data were taken from a study of T cells in Graves' hyperthyroidism and ophthalmopathy. Diagnosing involved the use of clinical symptoms, serum thyroxine and TRAb, thyroid ultrasound and orbital computed tomography. RNA transcripts yielded amplified TCR beta CDR3 regions. The HTBI primer set was used in a first-round RT-PCR of the TCR CDR3. TCRdb reprocessed the multiplex PCR reads via MiXCR and lists one record per CDR3 protein. The sample consists of about 680,000 distinct CDR3 sequences, approximately 40% of them appearing once. V lost 4 bases, J lost 10 bases, and 8 bases stayed unmatched. The germline V gene encodes CDR1 SGHTA and CDR2 FQGNSA. This CDR3 has 15 amino acids.

This TCR derives from a woman between 35 and 50 years old with Graves' hyperthyroidism. Source material: blood. The chain employs TRBV7-2 and TRBJ1-6; TRBD1 aligns across 9 bases. CDR3 residues: CASSSPGQGPSPLHF. The CDR3 region has the DNA TGTGCCAGCAGCTCGCCGGGACAGGGTCCCTCACCCCTCCACTTT.